A single T cell receptor beta chain is shown here with its context. The T cells that were sequenced for TCR beta were CD8+ and CD4+ cells from blood. This record belongs to a study of CD8 T cells in Susac syndrome. Random hexamers were used to reverse transcribe 0.5 to 1 ug of RNA. Coverage of TCR beta CDR3 amplification by immunoSEQ multiplex PCR extended to 54 Vbeta and 13 Jbeta. TCRdb re-analysed the immunoSEQ multiplex PCR reads in MiXCR, keeping a single row per CDR3 protein. This sample yields 120,000 or so distinct CDR3 sequences, of which nearly 95% are seen a single time; more than 0.1% belongs to the top ten. Specimen: CD4+ T cells from PBMCs. The sequence derives from a human donor in good health.

CDR3 DNA: TGTGCCAGCAGCTTAGCCAACTACGAGCAGTACTTC. Translating gives CASSLANYEQYF. The chain couples TRBV7-2 to TRBJ2-7, with D unclear. The V gene lost 0 bases and the J gene lost 3 bases, with 3 bases spanning the gap. From germline, CDR1 is SGHTA and CDR2 FQGNSA. The CDR3 consists of 12 residues.